These 10 T cell receptor beta chains came from one sample sequenced in a study of type 1 regulatory T cells. The antigens of these receptors remain unknown. Each CDR3 protein gets one entry after TCRdb re-called the reads with MiXCR. The table shows about 39,000 distinct CDR3 sequences, with about 12% occurring only once. Sequences were obtained from cultured non-Tr1 T cells, either the whole culture or a sorted T cell fraction (not recorded which). These receptors all stem from a human donor in good health.

This clonotype occurred a few times. A much larger clone lies one base from this, so it may be a read error. The chain combines TRBV7-3 with TRBJ1-1; no firm D call. CDR1 SGHTA and CDR2 FQGTGA come from the germline V gene. The CDR3 sequence is 13 residues long. Written as DNA, the CDR3 is TGTGCCGGCAGCTTAGGAACGACCACTGAAGCTTTCTTT. It codes for CAGSLGTTTEAFF.

This clonotype turned up a few times. This rearrangement joins TRBV25-1 to TRBJ2-1, with D hard to call. The germline V and J ends were trimmed by 6 bases and 2 bases, with 11 bases remaining between them. The CDR3 sequence is 14 residues long. Germline CDR1 and CDR2: MGHDK and SYGVNS. This chain's CDR3 is CASRKQSAYNEQFF. DNA of the CDR3: TGTGCCAGCAGGAAACAGAGTGCCTACAATGAGCAGTTCTTC.

This clonotype has a count of ten or more. V gene TRBV20-1 combines with J gene TRBJ2-3; no clear D. The CDR3 has 13 amino acids. V lost 6 bases, J lost 3 bases, and 13 bases lay in between. Germline CDR1 DFQATT, CDR2 SNEGSKA (reference sequence). The CDR3 DNA reads as TGCAGTGCCGCGAAAAGTGGGACAGATACGCAGTATTTT. Protein: CSAAKSGTDTQYF.

J is TRBJ2-1 and V is TRBV24-1; 8 bases line up with TRBD1. The V and J ends lost 3 bases and 8 bases, in that order; junction bases with no gene match: 8. The CDR3 consists of 15 residues. Per germline, CDR1 KGHDR and CDR2 SFDVKD. The CDR3 loop reads CATSDTRTGWDEQFF. In DNA, the CDR3 is TGTGCCACCAGTGATACCCGGACAGGGTGGGATGAGCAGTTCTTC.

This clonotype was recorded many times. This chain connects TRBV7-3 to TRBJ2-7; the D call may be TRBD1 or TRBD2 (6 bases each). The CDR3 has 13 amino acids. Trimming took off 3 bases at V and 5 bases at J, with 11 bases between the two ends. In germline, CDR1 is SGHTA, CDR2 FQGTGA. The DNA for the CDR3 is TGTGCCAGCAGCTTCGGAAGGGGGGACGAGCAGTACTTC. Encoded protein: CASSFGRGDEQYF.

At least ten counts were recorded for this clonotype. The V and J genes are TRBV5-1 and TRBJ2-3, with D perhaps TRBD2 (5 bases). The CDR3 loop spans 14 amino acids. CDR1 is SGHRS and CDR2 is YFSETQ in the germline V gene. V was cut by 7 bases and J by 1 base, with 13 bases left in between. The CDR3 here is CASGLLGGTDTQYF. In nucleotides, the CDR3 is TGCGCCAGCGGGTTACTAGGAGGCACAGATACGCAGTATTTT.

CDR3 bases: TGTGCCAGCTCACCACCGGTGCGGACAGGGGAAACTGAAGCTTTCTTT. This sequence encodes CASSPPVRTGETEAFF. The rearrangement joins TRBV18 to TRBJ1-1; 9 bases are a match to TRBD1. The CDR3 spans 16 residues. Germline CDR1 KGHSH, CDR2 LQKENI. Trimming cost V 0 bases and J 5 bases; bases outside gene matches: 7.

This clonotype was seen repeatedly, ten times or more. The chain has TRBV2 and TRBJ1-2; 8 positions agree with TRBD1. Germline V CDR1 and CDR2: SNHLY, FYNNEI. V lost 4 bases to trimming and J lost 8 bases; unmatched junction nucleotides: 3. This CDR3 is 12 amino acids long. CDR3 amino acids: CASSVDREGYTF. As DNA, the CDR3 is TGTGCCAGCAGTGTGGACAGGGAGGGCTACACCTTC.

This clonotype was counted only a few times. The CDR3 sequence: CSARVGRGRGDAFF. CDR3 nucleotides: TGCAGTGCTAGAGTGGGGAGGGGGCGAGGTGACGCTTTCTTT. The V and J genes are TRBV20-1 and TRBJ1-1, with 7 bases lining up with TRBD1. V was pared by 1 base and J by 11 bases, with 13 bases of the junction left unmatched. The CDR3 length is 14 residues. Germline V gives CDR1 DFQATT, CDR2 SNEGSKA (reference sequence).

As to this clonotype: A much more abundant neighbour one base away suggests this may be a read error. The V and J genes are TRBV18 and TRBJ1-5, with TRBD1 as a possible D gene (5 bases). The CDR3 sequence is 13 residues long. Trimming left V 5 bases short and J 9 bases short, with 14 bases between. Germline loops: CDR1 KGHSH, CDR2 LQKENI. CDR3 residues: CASSGALDRPQHF. The CDR3 nucleotides are TGTGCCAGCTCAGGGGCCCTAGATCGGCCCCAGCATTTT. The full variable domain, completed using reference TRBV18 and TRBJ1-5, is NAGVMQNPRHLVRRRGQEARLRCSPMKGHSHVYWYRQLPEEGLKFMVYLQKENIIDESGMPKERFSAEFPKEGPSILRIQQVVRGDSAAYFCASSGALDRPQHFGDGTRLSIL.